These T cell receptor beta chains were read from a single sample in a study of T cell responses to AZD1222 COVID-19 vaccine. Produced via immunoSEQ multiplex PCR; TCRdb's table is partial and in-frame only. The table has about 170,000 clones, more than 85% seen once; the top ten hold approximately 4%. Sequencing used peripheral blood, obtained on day 0 of AZD1222 vaccination. These receptor sequences come from an adult in good health. Both conserved end residues are part of each CDR3. The D gene is left open where the match is weak. Not all rows give a size; the values are once, few, many and, for expanded clones, a class.

V	J	size	D	DNA	CDR3
TRBV20-1	TRBJ1-2	many	NA	TGCAGTGCTAGGGACGATGGCTACACCTTC	CSARDDGYTF
TRBV7-8	TRBJ2-4	NA	TRBD1	TGTGCCAGCAGCTCCCGACAGGGAACGGCCAAAAACATTCAGTACTTC	CASSSRQGTAKNIQYF
TRBV27	TRBJ2-1	NA	TRBD2	TGTGCCAGCACCCCGACTAGCGGGAGGGCACGGGAGCAGTTCTTC	CASTPTSGRAREQFF
TRBV9	TRBJ2-3	once	NA	TGTGCCAGCAGCGTAGGGACAGCCTTCGCAGATACGCAGTATTTT	CASSVGTAFADTQYF
TRBV20-1	TRBJ2-5	NA	NA	TGCAGTGCTAGTGTAGAGACCCAGTACTTC	CSASVETQYF
TRBV11-2	TRBJ2-1	NA	TRBD2	TGTGCCAGCAGCCTGCGAGCGGGGGCTGTCAATGAGCAGTTCTTC	CASSLRAGAVNEQFF
TRBV5-5	TRBJ2-3	NA	NA	TGTGCCAGCAGCTCCCATCACTCGGATACGCAGTATTTT	CASSSHHSDTQYF
TRBV19	TRBJ1-1	NA	NA	TGTGCCAGTAAGGACCAGGGGAGAATCGACACTGAAGCTTTCTTT	CASKDQGRIDTEAFF
TRBV15	TRBJ1-5	NA	NA	TGTGCCACCAGCAGGACCGGGGGCAATCAGCCCCAGCATTTT	CATSRTGGNQPQHF
TRBV7-9	TRBJ1-2	NA	TRBD1	TGTGCCAGCAGCTTCGGGACAGGGATTAATGGCTACACCTTC	CASSFGTGINGYTF
TRBV3-1/TRBV3-2	TRBJ1-2	NA	TRBD1	TGTGCCAGCAGCCCCGACAGGGCCTATGGCTACACCTTC	CASSPDRAYGYTF
TRBV6-5	TRBJ1-2	NA	NA	TGTGCCAGCAGTACAATTTCAGGGGTTCACTATGGCTACACCTTC	CASSTISGVHYGYTF
TRBV6-5	TRBJ1-3	NA	NA	TGTGCCAGCGCGGCCAGGGTGAAAGGAAACACCATATATTTT	CASAARVKGNTIYF
TRBV5-4	TRBJ1-2	NA	TRBD1	TGTGCCAGCAGCTCGGGGACCGGACAGGGGTCGGCTGAAAATGGCTACACCTTC	CASSSGTGQGSAENGYTF
TRBV7-9	TRBJ2-2	NA	NA	TGTGCCAGCAAAAGCGTCACCGGGGAGCTGTTTTTT	CASKSVTGELFF
TRBV10-3	TRBJ2-7	NA	NA	TGTGCCATCAGTGAGGGAGGGGGACGTCGCTCCTACGAGCAGTACTTC	CAISEGGGRRSYEQYF
TRBV19	TRBJ1-6	NA	NA	TGTGCCAGTACCCGCCTTTTGGACGGTAATTCACCCCTCCACTTT	CASTRLLDGNSPLHF
TRBV5-1	TRBJ1-5	NA	NA	TGCGCCAGCAGCTTGTTGGGGCCTAATAGCAATCAGCCCCAGCATTTT	CASSLLGPNSNQPQHF
TRBV5-1	TRBJ1-6	NA	NA	TGCGCCAGCGCTCTTCCCAATTCACCCCTCCACTTT	CASALPNSPLHF
TRBV5-1	TRBJ1-1	NA	TRBD1	TGCGCCAGCAGAACAGGGGAGGAGGCTTTCTTT	CASRTGEEAFF
TRBV12-3/TRBV12-4	TRBJ1-1	NA	NA	TGTGCCAGCAGTTCATGGGGCTTGACTGAAGCTTTCTTT	CASSSWGLTEAFF
TRBV5-1	TRBJ1-1	NA	NA	TGCGCCAGCAGCTTAGAGGGCTTGAACACTGAAGCTTTCTTT	CASSLEGLNTEAFF
TRBV6-5	TRBJ2-7	once	NA	TGTGCCAGCAGTTACCTAGGACCGACTACCTACGAGCAGTACTTC	CASSYLGPTTYEQYF
TRBV3-1/TRBV3-2	TRBJ1-6	NA	NA	TGTGCCAGCAGCCATAGAGGGGTCGGGTCACCCCTCCACTTT	CASSHRGVGSPLHF